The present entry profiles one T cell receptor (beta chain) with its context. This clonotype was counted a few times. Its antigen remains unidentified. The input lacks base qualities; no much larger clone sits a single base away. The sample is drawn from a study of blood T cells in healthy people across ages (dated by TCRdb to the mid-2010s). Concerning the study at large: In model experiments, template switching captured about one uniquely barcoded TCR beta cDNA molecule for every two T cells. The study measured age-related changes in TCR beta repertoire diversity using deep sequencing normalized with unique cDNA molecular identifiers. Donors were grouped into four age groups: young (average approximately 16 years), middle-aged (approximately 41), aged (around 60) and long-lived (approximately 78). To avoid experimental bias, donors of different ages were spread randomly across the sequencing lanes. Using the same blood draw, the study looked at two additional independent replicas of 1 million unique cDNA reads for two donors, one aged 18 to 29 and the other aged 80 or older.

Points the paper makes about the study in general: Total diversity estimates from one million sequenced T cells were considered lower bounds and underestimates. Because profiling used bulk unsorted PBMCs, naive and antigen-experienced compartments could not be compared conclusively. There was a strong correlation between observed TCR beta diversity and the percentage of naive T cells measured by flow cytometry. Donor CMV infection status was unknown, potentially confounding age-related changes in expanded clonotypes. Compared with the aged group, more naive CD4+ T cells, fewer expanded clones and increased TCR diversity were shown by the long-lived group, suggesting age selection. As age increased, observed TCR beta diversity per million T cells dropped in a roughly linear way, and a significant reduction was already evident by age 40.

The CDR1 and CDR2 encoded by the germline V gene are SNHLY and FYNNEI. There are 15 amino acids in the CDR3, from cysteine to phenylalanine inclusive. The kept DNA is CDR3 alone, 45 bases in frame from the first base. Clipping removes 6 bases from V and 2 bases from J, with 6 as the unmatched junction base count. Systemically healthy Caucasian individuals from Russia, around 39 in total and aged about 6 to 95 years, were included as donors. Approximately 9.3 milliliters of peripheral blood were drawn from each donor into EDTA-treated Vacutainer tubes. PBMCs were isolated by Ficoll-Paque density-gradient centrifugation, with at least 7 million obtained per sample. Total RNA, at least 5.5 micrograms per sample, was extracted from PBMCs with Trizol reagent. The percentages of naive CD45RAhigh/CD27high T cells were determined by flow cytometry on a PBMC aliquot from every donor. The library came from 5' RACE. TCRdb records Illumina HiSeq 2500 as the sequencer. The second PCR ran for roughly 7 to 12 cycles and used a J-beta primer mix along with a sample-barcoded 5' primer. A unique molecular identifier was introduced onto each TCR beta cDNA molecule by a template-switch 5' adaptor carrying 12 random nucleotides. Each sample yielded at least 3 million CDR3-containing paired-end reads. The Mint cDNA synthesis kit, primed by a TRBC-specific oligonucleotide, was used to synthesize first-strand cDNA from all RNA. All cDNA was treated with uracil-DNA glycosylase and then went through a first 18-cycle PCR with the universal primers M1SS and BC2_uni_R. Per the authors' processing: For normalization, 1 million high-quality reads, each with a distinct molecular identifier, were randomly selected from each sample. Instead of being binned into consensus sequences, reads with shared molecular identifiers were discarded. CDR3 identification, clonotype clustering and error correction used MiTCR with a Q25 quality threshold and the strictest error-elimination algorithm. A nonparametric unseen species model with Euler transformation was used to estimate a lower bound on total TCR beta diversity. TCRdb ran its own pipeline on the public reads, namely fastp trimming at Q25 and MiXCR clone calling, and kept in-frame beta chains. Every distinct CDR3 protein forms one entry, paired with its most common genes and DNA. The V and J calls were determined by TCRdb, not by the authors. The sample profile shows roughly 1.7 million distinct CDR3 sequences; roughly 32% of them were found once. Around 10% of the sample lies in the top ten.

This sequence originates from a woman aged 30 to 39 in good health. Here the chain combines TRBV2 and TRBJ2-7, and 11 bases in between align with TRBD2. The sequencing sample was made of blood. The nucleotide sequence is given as TGTGCCAGCAGGAATATAGCGGGAGGGCCCTACGAGCAGTACTTC. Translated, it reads CASRNIAGGPYEQYF.